This T cell receptor (beta chain) was observed in a study of blood T cells in healthy people across ages (dated by TCRdb to between 2014 and 2016). Broadly, across the study: Template switching captured roughly one uniquely barcoded TCR beta cDNA molecule per two T cells in model experiments. The study measured age-related changes in TCR beta repertoire diversity using deep sequencing normalized with unique cDNA molecular identifiers. Donors were grouped into four age groups: young (average 16 years), middle-aged (about 40), aged (approximately 58) and long-lived (just over 80). To avoid experimental bias, donors of different ages were distributed randomly across sequencing lanes. Two additional independent replicas of 1 million unique cDNA reads from the same blood draw were analyzed for two donors (one aged 18 to 30 and one aged 80 or older). Points the paper makes about the study in general: Compared with the aged group, the long-lived group had more naive CD4+ T cells, fewer expanded clones and increased TCR diversity, a pattern suggesting age selection. Conclusive comparison of naive and antigen-experienced compartments was prevented by the profiling of bulk unsorted PBMCs. As age increased, observed TCR beta diversity per million T cells dropped in a roughly linear way, and a significant reduction was already evident by age 40. Estimates of total diversity based on one million sequenced T cells were regarded as lower bounds and as underestimates. Because the CMV infection status of the donors was unknown, age-related changes in expanded clonotypes may potentially have been confounded. There was a strong correlation between observed TCR beta diversity and the percentage of naive T cells measured by flow cytometry.

As for this clonotype: Its specific antigen is unknown. The record has no base qualities; no much larger clone is one base away.

The donors were roughly 39 Caucasian individuals from Russia, aged 6 to 90 years, who were systemically healthy. Approximately 9.7 milliliters of peripheral blood were drawn from each donor into EDTA-treated Vacutainer tubes. PBMCs were isolated by Ficoll-Paque density-gradient centrifugation, with at least 6.5 million obtained per sample. Trizol reagent was used to extract total RNA from the PBMCs, yielding at least 5.5 micrograms per sample. The percentages of naive CD45RAhigh/CD27high T cells were determined by flow cytometry on a PBMC aliquot from every donor. The library was made by 5' RACE. The reads were generated on an Illumina HiSeq 2500. A second PCR of roughly 7 to 12 cycles was run with a J-beta primer mix and a sample-barcoded 5' primer. A template-switch 5' adaptor carrying 12 random nucleotides introduced a unique molecular identifier onto each TCR beta cDNA molecule. At least 2.5 million CDR3-containing paired-end reads were obtained from each sample. First-strand cDNA synthesis was performed from all RNA using the Mint cDNA synthesis kit, with priming by a TRBC-specific oligonucleotide. All cDNA was treated with uracil-DNA glycosylase and then went through a first 18-cycle PCR with the universal primers M1SS and BC2_uni_R. The study's own analysis went as follows. For normalization, 1 million high-quality reads were randomly selected from each sample, with every read carrying a distinct molecular identifier. Reads sharing molecular identifiers were discarded rather than binned into consensus sequences. MiTCR, set to a Q25 quality threshold and the strictest error-elimination algorithm, was used for CDR3 identification, clonotype clustering and error correction. A nonparametric unseen species model using Euler transformation provided a lower-bound estimate of total TCR beta diversity. TCRdb itself trimmed the public reads at Q25 with fastp, ran MiXCR and retained productive beta chains. Entries are consolidated by CDR3 protein sequence, retaining the most common genes and DNA. TCRdb assigned the V and J calls; the authors' analysis was not used. Across this sample there are hundreds of thousands of distinct CDR3 sequences, with over 45% seen only once. 20% to 25% of the sample rests with the top ten.

V was cut back by 3 bases and J by 5 bases, leaving a gap of 12 bases between them. Measured from the cysteine to the phenylalanine, the CDR3 is 13 residues long. This entry keeps only the CDR3 DNA: 39 bases, framed from base 1. CDR1 and CDR2 (SGHDT, YYEEEE) derive from the germline V gene. Sequenced input: blood. The clonotype originates from a young man in good health. The rearranged chain carries TRBV5-6 and TRBJ2-7; the D segment may tentatively be TRBD1 or TRBD2, each giving 5 matched bases. The CDR3 loop reads CASSSGAGNEQYF. The DNA sequence is given as TGTGCCAGCAGCTCTGGGGCCGGGAACGAGCAGTACTTC.